The clone carrying this T cell receptor beta chain has just a few counts. Its antigen is undetermined. The data were obtained in a study of CD8 T cells in ankylosing spondylitis. Study-wide results and limits: Several highly homologous variants made up a TCR beta motif, and this motif appeared characteristic of ankylosing spondylitis blood. Reports of some motif variants in reactive arthritis synovial fluid and blood predate this one. Disease-linked clones reportedly concentrated significantly in matched ankylosing spondylitis synovial fluid. Relatively scarce in peripheral blood, disease-linked clones were CD8+.

TCRdb re-derived calls from the 5' RACE reads in MiXCR, one entry per CDR3 protein. The table has around 280,000 distinct CDR3 sequences, around 20% seen once. Sequenced input: blood, either unsorted or a sorted T cell fraction (not recorded which). The receptor was derived from a male donor with ankylosing spondylitis or in good health (not recorded which).

Written as DNA, the CDR3 is TGTGCCAGCATTCCCCCAGGGGGCAGAGGTTCACCCCTCCACTTT. This sequence encodes CASIPPGGRGSPLHF. The chain is built from TRBV28 and TRBJ1-6, with 8 bases fitting TRBD1. There are 15 residues in the CDR3. CDR1 MDHEN and CDR2 SYDVKM come from the germline V gene. The V segment lost 7 bases and the J segment 9 bases; nucleotides outside the gene matches: 11.